Shown below are 9 T cell receptor beta chains from a single sample sequenced in a study of blood T cell repertoires in COVID-19. Assay used: immunoSEQ multiplex PCR; TCRdb lists only in-frame clones, some missing. Here the sample spans over 65,000 clones, about nine tenths being singletons. The sequencing sample was made of peripheral blood. Receptor source: a human donor in a cohort sampled during active COVID-19.

V usage is TRBV6-5 and J usage is TRBJ2-5, with 7 bases matching TRBD2. The CDR3 is 15 residues long. Germline V lookup: CDR1 MNHEY, CDR2 SVGAGI. Losses at the gene ends were 6 bases for V and 2 bases for J; bases not matched to a gene: 9. CDR3 DNA sequence: TGTGCCAGCAGCTGGGGTAGCGGGCTTCAAGAGACCCAGTACTTC. Translating it yields CASSWGSGLQETQYF.

The chain couples TRBV4-1 to TRBJ2-5; TRBD1 agrees at 9 bases. Germline V gene sequence: CDR1 MGHRA, CDR2 YSYEKL. The V gene end was trimmed by 4 bases and the J gene end by 4 bases; junction bases not matched to a gene: 7. CDR3 length: 15 residues. For the CDR3, the DNA is TGCGCCAGCAGCCCCCGGGACAGGGTACGAGAGACCCAGTACTTC. Translating it yields CASSPRDRVRETQYF.

CDR3 in amino acids: CASSPGLATDTQYF. The CDR3 coding sequence is TGTGCCAGCAGCCCGGGACTCGCTACAGATACGCAGTATTTT. The rearrangement uses TRBV6-4 and TRBJ2-3; D is perhaps TRBD2 (6 bases). The germline V gene encodes CDR1 MRHNA and CDR2 SNTAGT. The CDR3 is made up of 14 amino acids. Trimming pared 6 bases from V and 3 bases from J, leaving 13 bases between.

The rearrangement uses TRBV6-6 and TRBJ2-7; TRBD2 matches at 9 bases. Germline V CDR1 and CDR2: MNHNY, SVGAGI (reference sequence). The CDR3 is 14 residues long. With 5 bases clipped from V and 2 bases from J, the junction kept 4 bases outside the gene matches. This CDR3 is CASSETSGPYEQYF. DNA for the CDR3: TGTGCCAGCAGTGAGACTAGCGGTCCCTACGAGCAGTACTTC.

The genes are TRBV12-5 and TRBJ2-5, with TRBD1 matching 12 bases. The CDR3 has 15 residues. Unmatched junction bases numbered 5, after V lost 4 bases and J lost 5 bases. Germline V gene lookup returns CDR1 LGHNT and CDR2 FRNRAP. CDR3 sequence (DNA): TGTGCTAGTGGTTCCGGGGACAGGGGGCTTGAGACCCAGTACTTC. Translating it yields CASGSGDRGLETQYF.

J is TRBJ1-1 and V is TRBV27; D is unclear. Germline V gives CDR1 MNHEY, CDR2 SMNVEV (reference sequence). V lost 5 bases to trimming and J lost 4 bases, with 11 bases between them. The CDR3 is made up of 13 amino acids. The CDR3, as DNA: TGTGCCAGCAGTCATACGGAGAGCACTGAAGCTTTCTTT. Its translation is CASSHTESTEAFF.

The gene calls are TRBV7-2 and TRBJ1-4; 7 bases fit TRBD1. Trimming took 4 bases from V and 7 from J; bases not matched to a gene: 3. Germline-derived CDR1 and CDR2 are SGHTA and FQGNSA. The CDR3 has 13 residues. The CDR3 sequence: CASSWGQTEKLFF. DNA for the CDR3: TGTGCCAGCAGCTGGGGACAGACTGAAAAACTGTTTTTT.

V is TRBV28 and J is TRBJ2-7, with 14 bases that match TRBD2. Germline V gives CDR1 MDHEN, CDR2 SYDVKM. Germline trimming cut 10 bases from V and 1 base from J; bases unmatched to any gene: 3. CDR3 size: 14 residues. CDR3 protein: CATRTSGGSYEQYF. Here the CDR3 DNA reads TGTGCCACCAGGACTAGCGGGGGGTCCTACGAGCAGTACTTC.

The rearrangement joins TRBV28 to TRBJ1-1; 7 bases are a match to TRBD1. The junction had 8 bases not matched to a gene; V was cut back by 5 bases and J by 2 bases. The germline V gene encodes CDR1 MDHEN and CDR2 SYDVKM. The CDR3 totals 15 residues. The CDR3 loop is CASSQGVWGNTEAFF. For the CDR3, the DNA is TGTGCCAGCAGTCAGGGGGTCTGGGGTAACACTGAAGCTTTCTTT. The entire variable domain, with the rest obtained from reference TRBV28 and TRBJ1-1, is as follows: DVKVTQSSRYLVKRTGEKVFLECVQDMDHENMFWYRQDPGLGLRLIYFSYDVKMKEKGDIPEGYSVSREKKERFSLILESASTNQTSMYLCASSQGVWGNTEAFFGQGTRLTVV.